Below are 21 T cell receptor beta chains sequenced from a single sample in a study of T cells in localized non-small cell lung cancer (dated by TCRdb to 2018 to 2020). Libraries were prepared through the immunoSEQ multiplex PCR assay. TCRdb retrieved this table from immuneACCESS and kept in-frame rearrangements only. Not all clones are present; in checked studies, unresolved V genes account for under half, and no reason is known for the remainder. This sample has some 10,000 clones in its table, and 70% to 75% of those were observed once. The top ten clones comprise roughly a third of the sample. This sample comprised peripheral blood, obtained before any cancer treatment. The receptors here all came from a male donor aged 60 or over with stage I lung adenocarcinoma.

J is TRBJ2-7 and V is TRBV5-6, with D unclear. Deletions cut 4 bases from V and 5 bases from J, with 10 bases between. The CDR3 runs 12 residues. Germline CDR1 reads SGHDT; CDR2 reads YYEEEE. This chain's CDR3 is CASSRGTHEQYF. CDR3 DNA sequence: TGTGCCAGCAGCCGAGGCACCCACGAGCAGTACTTC.

The rearrangement joins TRBV5-1 to TRBJ1-1, with D perhaps TRBD1 (6 bases). The CDR3 length is 15 residues. Per the germline V gene, CDR1 is SGHRS and CDR2 is YFSETQ. The ends were cut back, 1 base at V and 0 bases at J, with 10 bases in the middle. The CDR3 DNA sequence: TGCGCCAGCAGCTTGACAGGGCCCTTGAACACTGAAGCTTTCTTT. Translation gives CASSLTGPLNTEAFF.

V and J are TRBV2 and TRBJ1-4; 12 bases fit TRBD1. Trimming took 8 bases from V and 6 from J; bases not matched to a gene: 4. Germline V gene lookup returns CDR1 SNHLY and CDR2 FYNNEI. CDR3 size: 14 residues. CDR3 loop: CASERDRGHEKLFF. In nucleotides, the CDR3 is TGTGCCAGCGAGAGGGACAGGGGGCATGAAAAACTGTTTTTT.

V is TRBV5-5 and J is TRBJ1-5; 8 positions agree with TRBD1. Germline V lookup: CDR1 SGHKS, CDR2 YYEKEE (reference sequence). The CDR3 runs 15 residues. Trimming removed 0 bases from V and 6 bases from J; junction bases left unmatched: 5. For the CDR3, the DNA is TGTGCCAGCAGCTTGGCAGGGGGCTTCGGTCAGCCCCAGCATTTT. Protein product: CASSLAGGFGQPQHF.

The chain has TRBV6-6 and TRBJ1-3, with D unclear. The CDR3 length is 14 residues. V lost 7 bases and J 0 bases, leaving 10 bases between the germline ends. Germline assignment: CDR1 MNHNY and CDR2 SVGAGI (reference sequence). CDR3 amino acids: CASTDANSGNTIYF. CDR3 coding DNA: TGTGCCAGCACCGACGCCAACTCTGGAAACACCATATATTTT.

The V call is TRBV1, the J call TRBJ1-2. TRBV1 is a pseudogene. CDR3 length: 13 amino acids. The CDR3 DNA reads TGCACCAGCAGCCCCATGGAGCTGTTTGGCTACACCTTC. Translated, it gives CTSSPMELFGYTF.

The chain employs TRBV18 and TRBJ1-2; 11 bases line up with TRBD1. V shed 8 bases and J 4 bases; nucleotides not matched to a gene: 9. CDR3 length: 15 amino acids. Germline loops: CDR1 KGHSH, CDR2 LQKENI. The DNA of the CDR3 is TGTGCCAGCACATCGGGACAGGGGGTTCTCTATGGCTACACCTTC. Its translation: CASTSGQGVLYGYTF.

This chain connects TRBV9 to TRBJ2-2; D gene unclear. Germline lookup yields CDR1 SGDLS and CDR2 YYNGEE. The CDR3 spans 15 residues. V dropped 4 bases and J dropped 1 base, with 11 bases sitting between them. CDR3 amino acids: CASSPGQGNTGELFF. CDR3 bases: TGTGCCAGCAGCCCGGGTCAAGGGAACACCGGGGAGCTGTTTTTT. Based on the CDR3 plus reference TRBV9 and TRBJ2-2, the full variable domain is DSGVTQTPKHLITATGQRVTLRCSPRSGDLSVYWYQQSLDQGLQFLIQYYNGEERAKGNILERFSAQQFPDLHSELNLSSLELGDSALYFCASSPGQGNTGELFFGEGSRLTVL.

The chain combines TRBV7-2 with TRBJ1-1; 8 bases line up with TRBD1. The CDR3 has 15 residues. Germline V gene data show CDR1 as SGHTA and CDR2 as FQGNSA. With V trimmed by 4 bases and J by 1 base, 5 bases remained unmatched. DNA for the CDR3: TGTGCCAGCAGCTCTTATGGGACAGGGAACACTGAAGCTTTCTTT. It specifies CASSSYGTGNTEAFF.

This chain joins TRBV7-3 and TRBJ1-3; D gene ambiguous. This CDR3 comprises 16 residues. V lost 3 bases, J lost 0 bases, and 12 bases lay in between. The germline V gene encodes CDR1 SGHTA and CDR2 FQGTGA. The CDR3 DNA reads as TGTGCCAGCAGCTTCGGTACCCCTAGCTCTGGAAACACCATATATTTT. This encodes CASSFGTPSSGNTIYF. Full variable domain (remainder filled in from reference TRBV7-3 and TRBJ1-3): GAGVSQTPSNKVTEKGKYVELRCDPISGHTALYWYRQSLGQGPEFLIYFQGTGAADDSGLPNDRFFAVRPEGSVSTLKIQRTERGDSAVYLCASSFGTPSSGNTIYFGEGSWLTVV.

V gene TRBV7-9 combines with J gene TRBJ1-4, with TRBD1 as a possible D gene (6 bases). In germline, CDR1 is SEHNR, CDR2 FQNEAQ (reference sequence). Trimming took off 5 bases at V and 0 bases at J, with 10 bases between the two ends. The CDR3 is made up of 15 amino acids. This CDR3 is CASSRWTATNEKLFF. The CDR3, as DNA: TGTGCCAGCAGCAGATGGACAGCAACTAATGAAAAACTGTTTTTT.

This clone was seen only a few times. The J gene is TRBJ2-3, the V gene TRBV5-6; D not certain. CDR1 and CDR2 from the germline V gene are SGHDT and YYEEEE. CDR3 size: 14 residues. V was trimmed by 1 base and J by 0 bases, leaving 6 bases between them. CDR3 in amino acids: CASSLSLSTDTQYF. The CDR3, as DNA: TGTGCCAGCAGCTTGAGCCTTAGCACAGATACGCAGTATTTT.

V is TRBV19 and J is TRBJ2-1; 8 bases match TRBD2. Germline values: CDR1 LNHDA, CDR2 SQIVND (reference sequence). Trimming at V came to 4 bases and at J to 5 bases, leaving 10 bases not matched to a gene. CDR3 length: 16 residues. The CDR3 DNA reads TGTGCCAGTAGTACCGCCGGGGGGGGCGAAAACAATGAGCAGTTCTTC. It codes for CASSTAGGGENNEQFF.

The rearrangement uses TRBV7-9 and TRBJ1-3, with TRBD1 identical over 7 bases. Germline loops: CDR1 SEHNR, CDR2 FQNEAQ (reference sequence). The CDR3 is 17 amino acids. J gave up 0 bases and V 5 bases, and 10 bases lay outside the gene matches. Written as DNA, the CDR3 is TGTGCCAGCAGCATTTCGTGGGACAGCTACTCTGGAAACACCATATATTTT. This gives the protein CASSISWDSYSGNTIYF.

The CDR3 reads CATSVIPWREKLFF. The CDR3 nucleotides are TGTGCCACCAGCGTTATCCCCTGGCGGGAAAAACTGTTTTTT. The chain joins TRBV15 to TRBJ1-4, with unresolved D. V lost 5 bases and J lost 8, with 15 bases in between. Germline loops: CDR1 LNHNV, CDR2 YYDKDF (reference sequence). The CDR3 is made up of 14 amino acids.

This clone was seen more than once but under ten times. The rearrangement uses TRBV19 and TRBJ1-2; D may be TRBD1 (5 bases). With 4 bases removed from V and 0 bases from J, the gap between germline ends came to 18 bases. The CDR3 covers 17 residues. CDR1 is LNHDA and CDR2 is SQIVND in the germline V gene (reference sequence). The CDR3 DNA reads as TGTGCCAGTAGTACGGGGACCAGGAGAGAGACTAACTATGGCTACACCTTC. Translation gives CASSTGTRRETNYGYTF.

The rearrangement uses TRBV4-2 and TRBJ1-2; 9 bases are shared with TRBD1. Germline lookup yields CDR1 LGHNA and CDR2 YNFKEQ. CDR3 length equals 15 residues. Unmatched junction bases numbered 7, after V lost 0 bases and J lost 8 bases. The CDR3: CASSQERDRASGYTF. CDR3 DNA: TGTGCCAGCAGCCAAGAAAGGGACAGGGCCTCCGGCTACACCTTC.

The V and J genes are TRBV25-1 and TRBJ1-1; D remains unclear. Trimming cost V 4 bases and J 11 bases, with 17 bases left between them. In germline, CDR1 is MGHDK, CDR2 SYGVNS. The CDR3 spans 13 residues. The CDR3 DNA is TGTGCCAGCAGTGGTTCCGGGCCTCTGAGGGCTTTCTTT. Protein: CASSGSGPLRAFF.

The rearrangement links TRBV19 to TRBJ1-6, with D perhaps matching TRBD1 (6 bases). V was cut by 2 bases and J by 16 bases, with 15 bases left in between. Germline V gene sequence: CDR1 LNHDA, CDR2 SQIVND (reference sequence). CDR3 length: 13 amino acids. This chain's CDR3 is CASSIRTDRTLHF. The CDR3 DNA reads TGTGCCAGTAGTATACGGACAGACAGGACGCTCCACTTT. Full variable domain (remainder filled in from reference TRBV19 and TRBJ1-6): DGGITQSPKYLFRKEGQNVTLSCEQNLNHDAMYWYRQDPGQGLRLIYYSQIVNDFQKGDIAEGYSVSREKKESFPLTVTSAQKNPTAFYLCASSIRTDRTLHFGNGTRLTVT.

The chain links TRBV6-6 to TRBJ1-3, with a tentative D call TRBD1 (5 bases). The length of the CDR3 is 15 residues. V was clipped by 7 bases and J by 4 bases, with 17 bases between them. Germline CDR1 MNHNY, CDR2 SVGAGI (reference sequence). CDR3 in DNA: TGTGCCAGCACCTACGGGGGGTCGTCCGGAAACACCATATATTTT. It yields the protein CASTYGGSSGNTIYF.

This clone has only a few counts. The V gene is TRBV19, the J gene TRBJ2-2; the D is unclear. V was clipped by 6 bases and J by 0 bases, with 11 bases between them. Germline V gene sequence: CDR1 LNHDA, CDR2 SQIVND (reference sequence). This CDR3 spans 15 amino acids. CDR3 coding DNA: TGTGCCAGTAGGCGGACGGACGCGAACACCGGGGAGCTGTTTTTT. Protein: CASRRTDANTGELFF.